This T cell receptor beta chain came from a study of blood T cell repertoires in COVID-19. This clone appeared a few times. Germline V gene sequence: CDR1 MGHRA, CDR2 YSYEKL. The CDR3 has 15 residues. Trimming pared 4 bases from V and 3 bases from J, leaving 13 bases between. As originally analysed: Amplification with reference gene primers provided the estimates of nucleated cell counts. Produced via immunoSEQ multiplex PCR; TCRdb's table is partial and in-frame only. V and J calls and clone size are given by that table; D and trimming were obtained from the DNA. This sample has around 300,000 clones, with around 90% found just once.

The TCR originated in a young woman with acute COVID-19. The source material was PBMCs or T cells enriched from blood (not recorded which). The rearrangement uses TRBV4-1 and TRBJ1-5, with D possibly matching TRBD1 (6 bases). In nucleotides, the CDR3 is TGCGCCAGCAGCCCAGGGTCAGGGGACAATCAGCCCCAGCATTTT. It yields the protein CASSPGSGDNQPQHF.